The 28 T cell receptor beta chains reported below all come from one sample, sequenced in a study of shared clonotypes between healthy human individuals. The assay was immunoSEQ multiplex PCR, and TCRdb's table has in-frame clones only and misses some. The sample shows millions of clones, over 90% of them seen only once. The material sequenced was naive CD4+ T cells from PBMCs. Subset of the sample: CD45RA+ positively selected. The receptors shown here come from a man aged 18 to 29 in good health. Some clones in this sample may be carry-over from other donors' samples.

The rearrangement uses TRBV30 and TRBJ1-5; D is uncertain. Germline V CDR1 and CDR2: GTSNPN, SVGIG (reference sequence). The V and J ends lost 4 bases and 2 bases respectively, with 12 bases between them. The CDR3 has 14 amino acids. In DNA, the CDR3 is TGTGCCTGGAATGTGGGGAGCGGCAATCAGCCCCAGCATTTT. Residues: CAWNVGSGNQPQHF. Together with reference TRBV30 and TRBJ1-5, the CDR3 gives the full variable domain: SQTIHQWPATLVQPVGSPLSLECTVEGTSNPNLYWYRQAAGRGLQLLFYSVGIGQISSEVPQNLSASRPQDRQFILSSKKLLLSDSGFYLCAWNVGSGNQPQHFGDGTRLSIL.

Comment on this clone: A much more abundant neighbour one base away suggests this may be a read error. This chain connects TRBV7-8 to TRBJ2-7, with D uncertain. The CDR3 is made up of 11 amino acids. Germline values: CDR1 SGHVS, CDR2 FQNEAQ. The ends were cut back, 3 bases at V and 2 bases at J, with 2 bases in the middle. The CDR3 sequence: CASSFAYEQYF. The CDR3 region has the DNA TGTGCCAGCAGCTTCGCCTACGAGCAGTACTTC.

V gene TRBV25-1 combines with J gene TRBJ2-5; the D gene could be TRBD1 or TRBD2 (5 bases each). V lost 1 base and J lost 5, with 14 bases in between. This CDR3 spans 15 amino acids. In germline, CDR1 is MGHDK, CDR2 SYGVNS. Here the CDR3 reads CASSELGRGAETQYF. CDR3 in DNA: TGTGCCAGCAGTGAATTGGGCCGAGGGGCCGAGACCCAGTACTTC. Full variable domain (missing parts from reference TRBV25-1 and TRBJ2-5): EADIYQTPRYLVIGTGKKITLECSQTMGHDKMYWYQQDPGMELHLIHYSYGVNSTEKGDLSSESTVSRIRTEHFPLTLESARPSHTSQYLCASSELGRGAETQYFGPGTRLLVL.

V gene TRBV4-2 combines with J gene TRBJ2-5, with D perhaps matching TRBD1 or TRBD2 (7 bases each). The germline CDR1 and CDR2 sequences are LGHNA and YNFKEQ. Trimming stripped 4 bases from V and 7 bases from J, with 16 bases between. The CDR3 spans 14 residues. The CDR3: CASSPQGPGGTQYF. The CDR3 region has the DNA TGTGCCAGCAGCCCACAGGGGCCGGGGGGGACCCAGTACTTC.

CDR3 DNA: TGTGCCAGCAGCTCGACGGGACTAGTGGGCGAGCAGTACTTC. Amino acids: CASSSTGLVGEQYF. V and J are TRBV7-2 and TRBJ2-7; 8 nucleotides match TRBD2. CDR1 SGHTA and CDR2 FQGNSA come from the germline V gene. J lost 6 bases, V lost 4 bases, and 8 bases had no gene match. The CDR3 runs to 14 residues. Looking up the rest from reference TRBV7-2 and TRBJ2-7 gives the full variable domain: GAGVSQSPSNKVTEKGKDVELRCDPISGHTALYWYRQSLGQGLEFLIYFQGNSAPDKSGLPSDRFSAERTGGSVSTLTIQRTQQEDSAVYLCASSSTGLVGEQYFGPGTRLTVT.

The CDR3 coding sequence is TGCGCCAGCAGCCAAGGGGGAGGAAGGAGCTCCTACGAGCAGTACTTC. As protein: CASSQGGGRSSYEQYF. The chain employs TRBV4-1 and TRBJ2-7; D possibly corresponds to TRBD2 (6 bases). This CDR3 contains 16 residues. Germline-derived CDR1 and CDR2 are MGHRA and YSYEKL. Trimming left V 1 base short and J 0 bases short, with 13 bases between.

The chain carries TRBV19 and TRBJ2-1, with 13 nucleotides matching TRBD2. After removal of 4 bases from V and 5 bases from J, the junction contained 2 bases not matched to a gene. This CDR3 spans 15 amino acids. Germline V CDR1 and CDR2: LNHDA, SQIVND (reference sequence). This CDR3 reads CASSKLAGGNNEQFF. CDR3 DNA: TGTGCCAGTAGTAAACTAGCGGGAGGGAACAATGAGCAGTTCTTC.

The rearrangement joins TRBV28 to TRBJ1-4; possibly TRBD1 for D (6 bases). Per germline, CDR1 MDHEN and CDR2 SYDVKM. This CDR3 is built from 15 residues. V was cut by 6 bases and J by 3 bases, with 14 bases left in between. The CDR3: CASSRVGAANEKLFF. The CDR3 DNA reads TGTGCCAGCAGCCGCGTGGGGGCTGCTAATGAAAAACTGTTTTTT.

Turning to this clone: Other DNA sequences within the sample encode an identical CDR3. The chain links TRBV5-1 to TRBJ2-3; the D is unclear. Trimming stripped 0 bases from V and 3 bases from J, with 8 bases between. This CDR3 spans 14 amino acids. Germline V CDR1 and CDR2: SGHRS, YFSETQ. CDR3 residues: CASSLALATDTQYF. The DNA of the CDR3 is TGCGCCAGCAGCTTGGCCCTCGCTACAGATACGCAGTATTTT.

This chain's CDR3 is CASSSGGPSSGNTIYF. CDR3 in DNA: TGCGCCAGCAGTTCAGGGGGTCCCAGCTCTGGAAACACCATATATTTT. The rearrangement joins TRBV5-1 to TRBJ1-3; TRBD1 aligns across 7 bases. CDR3 length equals 16 residues. The V gene's germline CDR1 is SGHRS and CDR2 YFSETQ. V dropped 5 bases and J dropped 0; count of bases not matched to a gene: 8.

The V call is TRBV28, the J call TRBJ2-7, with 7 bases matching TRBD1. V trimming: 6 bases; J trimming: 0 bases; junction bases outside the gene matches: 8. This CDR3 spans 15 amino acids. The V gene's germline CDR1 is MDHEN and CDR2 SYDVKM. CDR3 in DNA: TGTGCCAGCAGACAAACAGGGGTACACTCCTACGAGCAGTACTTC. This codes for CASRQTGVHSYEQYF.

The chain recombines TRBV25-1 with TRBJ2-3; D may match TRBD1 or TRBD2 (5 bases each). The CDR3 covers 12 residues. Germline values: CDR1 MGHDK, CDR2 SYGVNS. V lost 6 bases to trimming and J lost 4 bases, with 8 bases between them. The CDR3 DNA follows: TGTGCCAGCAGGGGGGAATCAGATACGCAGTATTTT. Its translation is CASRGESDTQYF.

The rearrangement links TRBV5-6 to TRBJ2-5; the D gene is possibly TRBD1 (6 bases). V lost 2 bases, J lost 4 bases, and 12 bases lay in between. Germline-derived CDR1 and CDR2 are SGHDT and YYEEEE. The CDR3 sequence is 14 residues long. The chain's CDR3 is CASSFRTARETQYF. CDR3 sequence (DNA): TGTGCCAGCAGCTTTCGGACAGCACGAGAGACCCAGTACTTC.

V and J are TRBV14 and TRBJ1-5; no firm D call. CDR3 length: 15 amino acids. Germline assignment: CDR1 SGHDN and CDR2 FVKESK. The V end was cut by 4 bases, the J end by 3 bases, with 13 bases between. The CDR3: CASSLPGAFNQPQHF. CDR3 nucleotide sequence: TGTGCCAGCAGCCTCCCGGGAGCTTTCAATCAGCCCCAGCATTTT.

CDR3 nucleotide sequence: TGTGCCAGCCCCCTCGGCCCCCACACAGATACGCAGTATTTT. Protein: CASPLGPHTDTQYF. The chain joins TRBV18 to TRBJ2-3; the D is unclear. CDR1 and CDR2 (germline): KGHSH, LQKENI. This CDR3 contains 14 residues. The V and J ends lost 8 bases and 2 bases respectively, with 14 bases between them.

Note on this clone: One junction end does not reproduce the germline sequence, and a read error may be involved. The rearrangement uses TRBV7-9 and TRBJ2-4; D is unresolved. CDR1 and CDR2 from the germline V gene are SEHNR and FQNEAQ (reference sequence). This CDR3 region has 12 residues. CDR3 residues: CGVEEAKNIQYF. The CDR3 DNA sequence: TGCGGCGTTGAAGAAGCCAAAAACATTCAGTACTTC.

The rearrangement joins TRBV6-5 to TRBJ1-3; D unclear. Germline V CDR1 and CDR2: MNHEY, SVGAGI. Trimming took 2 bases from V and 2 from J, leaving 7 bases between them. CDR3 length equals 14 residues. The DNA of the CDR3 is TGTGCCAGCAGTTACCCCATCGCTGGAAACACCATATATTTT. Amino acids: CASSYPIAGNTIYF.

V is TRBV10-3 and J is TRBJ1-3; D is ambiguous. V shed 8 bases and J shed 2 bases, with 13 bases lying between them. The CDR3 totals 14 residues. Germline CDR1 is ENHRY and CDR2 is SYGVKD. This CDR3 reads CAIGSGVAGNTIYF. The DNA of the CDR3 is TGTGCCATCGGGTCTGGGGTGGCTGGAAACACCATATATTTT.

This clone was recorded only once. V gene TRBV28 combines with J gene TRBJ2-1; unclear D gene. Trimming removed 6 bases at V and 7 bases at J, with 13 bases between. Germline CDR1 is MDHEN and CDR2 is SYDVKM. CDR3 length equals 13 residues. CDR3 protein: CASRPSGKNEQFF. CDR3 bases: TGTGCCAGCAGACCATCGGGTAAAAATGAGCAGTTCTTC.

This chain links TRBV7-3 with TRBJ1-5; D is perhaps TRBD1 (6 bases). This CDR3 has 14 residues. The V gene lost 5 bases and the J gene lost 6 bases, with 14 bases spanning the gap. Germline V gene lookup returns CDR1 SGHTA and CDR2 FQGTGA. CDR3 amino acids: CASSATGSGQPQHF. The CDR3 DNA reads TGTGCCAGCAGCGCGACAGGTAGTGGTCAGCCCCAGCATTTT.

V gene TRBV21-1 combines with J gene TRBJ1-2. TRBV21-1 is a recognized pseudogene. The CDR3 is 14 amino acids. For the CDR3, the DNA is TGTGCCAGCAGCCGGGGGTTCTGCCGAGATGGCTACACCTTC. Residues: CASSRGFCRDGYTF.

This clone appeared a single time. This sequence joins TRBV29-1 and TRBJ2-7, with 8 bases identical to TRBD1. J was trimmed by 6 bases and V by 7 bases; bases with no gene match: 8. The CDR3 spans 12 residues. Germline lookup yields CDR1 SQVTM and CDR2 ANQGSEA. CDR3: CSARRGQVEQYF. For the CDR3, the DNA is TGCAGCGCCCGCAGGGGGCAGGTCGAGCAGTACTTC.

V is TRBV2 and J is TRBJ2-5, with D tentatively TRBD2 (7 bases). The CDR3 extends over 15 amino acids. The germline gives CDR1 SNHLY, CDR2 FYNNEI. Trimming stripped 7 bases from V and 4 bases from J, with 19 bases between. The CDR3 DNA is TGTGCCAGCACCACAACGGGGGGCAGGGTAGAGACCCAGTACTTC. It translates to CASTTTGGRVETQYF. Combining the CDR3 with reference TRBV2 and TRBJ2-5 gives the whole variable domain EPEVTQTPSHQVTQMGQEVILRCVPISNHLYFYWYRQILGQKVEFLVSFYNNEISEKSEIFDDQFSVERPDGSNFTLKIRSTKLEDSAMYFCASTTTGGRVETQYFGPGTRLLVL.

Worth noting for this clone: Other DNA sequences in the sample encode the same CDR3. The chain uses TRBV18 and TRBJ2-5; D tentatively fits TRBD1 or TRBD2 (5 bases each). Germline lookup yields CDR1 KGHSH and CDR2 LQKENI. The CDR3 consists of 12 residues. Trimming took off 3 bases at V and 5 bases at J, with 7 bases between the two ends. The CDR3 protein is CASSPEGETQYF. The CDR3 DNA reads as TGTGCCAGCTCACCTGAGGGGGAGACCCAGTACTTC.

V and J are TRBV30 and TRBJ2-7; 11 positions agree with TRBD2. Trimming at V came to 3 bases and at J to 4 bases, leaving 2 bases not matched to a gene. The CDR3 is 13 amino acids. The germline gives CDR1 GTSNPN, CDR2 SVGIG (reference sequence). The CDR3 region has the DNA TGTGCCTGGAGCGGGACTAGCGGTTACGAGCAGTACTTC. Encoded protein: CAWSGTSGYEQYF. Complete variable domain (other parts from reference TRBV30 and TRBJ2-7): SQTIHQWPATLVQPVGSPLSLECTVEGTSNPNLYWYRQAAGRGLQLLFYSVGIGQISSEVPQNLSASRPQDRQFILSSKKLLLSDSGFYLCAWSGTSGYEQYFGPGTRLTVT.

The chain uses TRBV5-4 and TRBJ1-1; tentative D call: TRBD1 (6 bases). The V and J ends lost 5 bases and 8 bases respectively, with 19 bases between them. CDR1 and CDR2 from the germline V gene are SGHNT and YYREEE (reference sequence). The CDR3 is 14 amino acids. The CDR3 reads CASSQPQGLTEAFF. The CDR3 nucleotides are TGTGCCAGCAGTCAACCGCAGGGGCTCACAGAAGCTTTCTTT.

The chain recombines TRBV5-1 with TRBJ2-7; 10 positions match TRBD1. Trimming took 5 bases from V and 3 from J; bases not matched to a gene: 5. The germline gives CDR1 SGHRS, CDR2 YFSETQ. This CDR3 has 14 amino acids. CDR3: CASREGDRGYEQYF. The CDR3 DNA reads TGCGCCAGCAGGGAAGGGGACAGGGGCTACGAGCAGTACTTC.

For this clone: In the same sample, other DNA sequences code for this CDR3. The chain employs TRBV6-5 and TRBJ2-7; tentative D call: TRBD2 (5 bases). Germline V gene data show CDR1 as MNHEY and CDR2 as SVGAGI. Trimming removed 6 bases from V and 1 base from J, with 7 bases in between. The CDR3 covers 12 residues. CDR3 coding DNA: TGTGCCAGCAGGGGCGGGTCCTACGAGCAGTACTTC. Protein sequence: CASRGGSYEQYF.